The rows below give T cell receptor beta chains drawn from one sample of a study of cytomegalovirus exposure and HLA in healthy donors. Using immunoSEQ multiplex PCR, the repertoire was profiled, and TCRdb retains in-frame clones only, with some absent. The sample contains around 150,000 clones, nearly 80% of which appear only once. The sample consisted of PBMCs. The receptors originated from a young man in good health and CMV-seronegative. The CDR3 runs from the conserved cysteine through the conserved F or W. The D gene is left open where the match is weak. Clone size is shown for a subset of rows, as once, few, many or a class of expanded clone.

clone_size j_call d_call v_call cdr3_aa cdr3_nt
- TRBJ2-2 - TRBV7-9 CASSLSGIAGELFF TGTGCCAGCAGCCTTAGTGGTATAGCCGGGGAGCTGTTTTTT
- TRBJ2-7 - TRBV7-9 CASTLSGRKAYEQYF TGTGCCAGCACCTTATCGGGGAGGAAGGCCTACGAGCAGTACTTC
- TRBJ2-5 - TRBV7-7 CASSLGVAKETQYF TGTGCTAGCAGCTTAGGAGTAGCTAAAGAGACCCAGTACTTC
once TRBJ2-7 - TRBV30 CAWENVGSYEQYF TGTGCCTGGGAGAACGTTGGCTCCTACGAGCAGTACTTC
- TRBJ1-2 - TRBV6-5 CASRGGEVYGYTF TGTGCCAGCAGGGGGGGGGAAGTCTATGGCTACACCTTC
few TRBJ1-5 TRBD1 TRBV6-1 CASSGTGGNQPQHF TGTGCCAGCAGTGGGACAGGGGGCAATCAGCCCCAGCATTTT
- TRBJ2-7 TRBD1 TRBV5-6 CASSSIQGDEQYF TGTGCCAGCAGCAGTATCCAGGGGGACGAGCAGTACTTC
- TRBJ2-7 - TRBV7-8 CASSNTRGTYEQYF TGTGCCAGCAGCAACACGAGGGGGACCTACGAGCAGTACTTC
few TRBJ1-1 - TRBV6-5 CASSTRSKNTEAFF TGTGCCAGCAGTACACGGAGCAAGAACACTGAAGCTTTCTTT
- TRBJ1-5 TRBD1 TRBV29-1 CSVGQGEYQPQHF TGCAGCGTTGGGCAGGGGGAGTATCAGCCCCAGCATTTT
- TRBJ2-7 - TRBV7-6 CASSLASTSWEQYF TGTGCCAGCAGCTTAGCGTCGACTTCGTGGGAGCAGTACTTC
- TRBJ1-2 - TRBV15 CATSRGYPRVDTNYGYTF TGTGCCACCAGCAGAGGCTACCCCAGGGTTGACACTAACTATGGCTACACCTTC
few TRBJ1-4 - TRBV6-5 CASSYGQPLDEKLFF TGTGCCAGCAGTTACGGACAGCCCCTGGATGAAAAACTGTTTTTT
- TRBJ2-5 - TRBV30 CAWNKGQGMETQYF TGTGCCTGGAATAAAGGGCAGGGCATGGAGACCCAGTACTTC
once TRBJ2-1 - TRBV5-1 CASSPTDPFYNEQFF TGCGCCAGCAGCCCGACAGACCCTTTTTACAATGAGCAGTTCTTC
- TRBJ2-1 TRBD2 TRBV7-8 CASSPGLAGYNEQFF TGTGCCAGCAGCCCTGGACTAGCAGGCTACAATGAGCAGTTCTTC
few TRBJ2-7 TRBD1 TRBV6-5 CASSYTGGLHEQYF TGTGCCAGCAGTTATACAGGGGGTTTGCACGAGCAGTACTTC
- TRBJ2-1 - TRBV7-2 CASSLDVSSYNEQFF TGTGCCAGCAGCTTAGACGTGAGCTCCTACAATGAGCAGTTCTTC
few TRBJ1-1 - TRBV2 CASRRGDLGTFF TGTGCCAGCAGGCGGGGTGATTTGGGGACTTTCTTT
- TRBJ2-7 TRBD1 TRBV19 CASSKSGTGIYEQYF TGTGCCAGTAGTAAATCCGGGACAGGGATCTACGAGCAGTACTTC
- TRBJ2-7 - TRBV29-1 CSVTGSSVLEQYF TGCAGCGTCACAGGGAGCTCAGTCCTCGAGCAGTACTTC
- TRBJ2-5 - TRBV5-1 CASSLRVQETQYF TGCGCCAGCAGCTTACGGGTACAAGAGACCCAGTACTTC